One sample yielded the 26 T cell receptor beta chains listed below, sequenced in a study of blood T cells in healthy people across ages. With a J-beta primer mix and a sample-barcoded 5' primer, a second PCR ran about 7 to 12 cycles. TCRdb processed the 5' RACE reads anew with MiXCR; each CDR3 protein has one entry. The repertoire has under 2,000,000 distinct CDR3 sequences, roughly 50% of them found once; the top ten carry over 2%. Sequencing was performed on blood. The source of these receptors is a woman in her forties in good health.

This sequence joins TRBV28 and TRBJ2-3; tentative D call: TRBD2 (6 bases). Trimming shortened V by 7 bases and J by 0 bases, and 17 bases separated the two germline ends. CDR1 and CDR2 (germline): MDHEN, SYDVKM. The CDR3 covers 16 residues. CDR3 loop: CASTLGWGDSTDTQYF. The CDR3 nucleotides are TGTGCCAGCACCCTAGGGTGGGGGGATAGCACAGATACGCAGTATTTT.

This clonotype appeared a few times. V and J are TRBV7-3 and TRBJ2-5, with D perhaps given as TRBD1 or TRBD2 (5 bases each). Germline CDR1 SGHTA, CDR2 FQGTGA. The CDR3 is 11 residues long. V was shortened by 4 bases and J by 12 bases, with 12 bases between the two germline ends. CDR3 nucleotide sequence: TGTGCCAGCAGCTCATCCGGGACGGAGTACTTC. This sequence encodes CASSSSGTEYF.

This clonotype showed up just a few times. The chain combines TRBV11-2 with TRBJ2-1; 8 bases match TRBD2. The ends lost 8 bases at V and 4 bases at J; junction bases unmatched: 4. The CDR3 extends over 13 amino acids. CDR1 SGHAT and CDR2 FQNNGV come from the germline V gene. The DNA for the CDR3 is TGTGCCAGCGGATCTAGCGGGTACAATGAGCAGTTCTTC. Amino acids: CASGSSGYNEQFF.

This clonotype was recorded a few times. The genes are TRBV20-1 and TRBJ2-7; TRBD2 aligns across 8 bases. The CDR3 is 16 residues long. Looked up from germline, CDR1 is DFQATT and CDR2 is SNEGSKA (reference sequence). With 1 base clipped from V and 1 base from J, the junction kept 9 bases outside the gene matches. The CDR3 coding sequence is TGCAGTGCTAGAGGGCTGGGACTAGTTCCTTCCTACGAGCAGTACTTC. Translating it yields CSARGLGLVPSYEQYF.

This clonotype was observed a few times. The rearrangement joins TRBV27 to TRBJ1-2; D ambiguous. CDR1 and CDR2 (germline): MNHEY, SMNVEV (reference sequence). This CDR3 spans 16 amino acids. V lost 5 bases and J 8 bases, leaving 24 bases between the germline ends. Here the CDR3 reads CASSPQTDPISDGYTF. The CDR3, as DNA: TGTGCCAGCAGTCCTCAGACGGATCCTATTTCGGACGGCTACACCTTC.

The chain employs TRBV25-1 and TRBJ2-3; no reliable D call. CDR1 MGHDK and CDR2 SYGVNS come from the germline V gene. The V end lost 2 bases, the J end lost 2 bases, and 8 bases lay between the germline ends. This CDR3 is built from 14 residues. The CDR3 nucleotides are TGTGCCAGCAGTGAACAGCAAAACACAGATACGCAGTATTTT. It is translated as CASSEQQNTDTQYF.

The rearrangement uses TRBV12-3 or TRBV12-4 and TRBJ2-5, with 7 bases identical to TRBD1. Losses at the gene ends were 3 bases for V and 2 bases for J; bases not matched to a gene: 6. The CDR3 loop spans 15 amino acids. CDR3 amino acids: CASSFWGQLQETQYF. CDR3 nucleotides: TGTGCCAGCAGTTTCTGGGGACAGCTACAAGAGACCCAGTACTTC.

The chain is built from TRBV7-2 and TRBJ2-3, with TRBD1 as a possible D gene (6 bases). The V gene's germline CDR1 is SGHTA and CDR2 FQGNSA. CDR3 length: 14 amino acids. With 5 bases removed from V and 3 bases from J, the gap between germline ends came to 12 bases. CDR3 DNA: TGTGCCAGCAGCCCTCAGGGGTTTACAGATACGCAGTATTTT. This gives the protein CASSPQGFTDTQYF.

The chain combines TRBV5-1 with TRBJ2-5; 9 bases agree with TRBD2. J was trimmed by 11 bases and V by 3 bases; bases with no gene match: 14. Per germline, CDR1 SGHRS and CDR2 YFSETQ. The CDR3 sequence is 15 residues long. CDR3 region: CASSYAGGRYNEQYF. CDR3 coding DNA: TGCGCCAGCAGCTATGCGGGGGGGCGCTACAATGAGCAGTACTTC. Full variable domain (remainder filled in from reference TRBV5-1 and TRBJ2-5): KAGVTQTPRYLIKTRGQQVTLSCSPISGHRSVSWYQQTPGQGLQFLFEYFSETQRNKGNFPGRFSGRQFSNSRSEMNVSTLELGDSALYLCASSYAGGRYNEQYFGPGTRLLVL.

The rearrangement links TRBV27 to TRBJ2-7; 10 nucleotides match TRBD2. This CDR3 region has 16 residues. Germline loops: CDR1 MNHEY, CDR2 SMNVEV (reference sequence). Trimming at V came to 2 bases and at J to 3 bases, leaving 7 bases not matched to a gene. CDR3 in amino acids: CASSLIAGGPHYEQYF. CDR3 DNA: TGTGCCAGCAGTTTAATAGCGGGAGGTCCCCACTACGAGCAGTACTTC.

Here the CDR3 reads CASSLQTLHADHLEAFF. For the CDR3, the DNA is TGTGCCAGCAGCTTACAAACACTCCACGCCGACCACCTTGAAGCTTTCTTT. The chain is built from TRBV11-2 and TRBJ1-1; D is uncertain. Per germline, CDR1 SGHAT and CDR2 FQNNGV. The CDR3 totals 17 residues. The V end was cut by 2 bases, the J end by 7 bases, with 23 bases between.

The genes are TRBV2 and TRBJ2-1; 10 nucleotides align to TRBD1. The V gene's germline CDR1 is SNHLY and CDR2 FYNNEI. This CDR3 comprises 14 residues. V lost 10 bases, J lost 7 bases, and 10 bases stayed unmatched. This CDR3 reads CATQGQGKVNEQFF. The CDR3 region has the DNA TGTGCCACCCAGGGACAGGGGAAGGTAAATGAGCAGTTCTTC.

This clonotype has more than one count but fewer than ten. The chain has TRBV6-6 and TRBJ2-5, with D perhaps given as TRBD1 or TRBD2 (5 bases each). The V gene's germline CDR1 is MNHNY and CDR2 SVGAGI (reference sequence). Trimming shortened V by 5 bases and J by 5 bases, and 18 bases separated the two germline ends. This CDR3 is built from 15 residues. The CDR3: CASSNTQRGLETQYF. As DNA, the CDR3 is TGTGCCAGCAGTAACACACAGAGGGGCTTGGAGACCCAGTACTTC.

The chain joins TRBV5-1 to TRBJ2-3; 9 bases are a match to TRBD2. With V trimmed by 4 bases and J by 3 bases, 6 bases remained unmatched. The CDR3 is 15 amino acids. The germline V gene has CDR1 SGHRS and CDR2 YFSETQ. CDR3 bases: TGCGCCAGCAGCCCTGGGACTAGCTTAACAGATACGCAGTATTTT. Its translation is CASSPGTSLTDTQYF.

The chain employs TRBV2 and TRBJ1-1; D remains ambiguous. CDR3 length equals 11 residues. V was shortened by 8 bases and J by 4 bases, with 8 bases between the two germline ends. Germline CDR1 SNHLY, CDR2 FYNNEI. The CDR3, as DNA: TGTGCCAGCGGCGAGGCCACTGAAGCTTTCTTT. This sequence encodes CASGEATEAFF. The full variable domain, with the rest looked up from reference TRBV2 and TRBJ1-1, is EPEVTQTPSHQVTQMGQEVILRCVPISNHLYFYWYRQILGQKVEFLVSFYNNEISEKSEIFDDQFSVERPDGSNFTLKIRSTKLEDSAMYFCASGEATEAFFGQGTRLTVV.

This clonotype was recorded many times. The chain couples TRBV18 to TRBJ1-1; TRBD1 agrees at 9 bases. The CDR3 covers 14 residues. V shed 8 bases and J 1 base; nucleotides not matched to a gene: 5. Germline V gives CDR1 KGHSH, CDR2 LQKENI. The CDR3 DNA sequence: TGTGCCAGCAGCCCGACAGGGGGGAACACTGAAGCTTTCTTT. Translating it yields CASSPTGGNTEAFF. The entire variable domain, with the rest obtained from reference TRBV18 and TRBJ1-1, is as follows: NAGVMQNPRHLVRRRGQEARLRCSPMKGHSHVYWYRQLPEEGLKFMVYLQKENIIDESGMPKERFSAEFPKEGPSILRIQQVVRGDSAAYFCASSPTGGNTEAFFGQGTRLTVV.

This clonotype was observed a handful of times. V usage is TRBV10-3 and J usage is TRBJ2-3; 9 bases are shared with TRBD1. Germline CDR1 and CDR2: ENHRY and SYGVKD. This CDR3 spans 16 amino acids. With V trimmed by 2 bases and J by 3 bases, 6 bases remained unmatched. The CDR3 nucleotides are TGTGCCATCAGTGAGCCAGGACAGGGGAGGACAGATACGCAGTATTTT. It encodes CAISEPGQGRTDTQYF.

The CDR3 sequence is CASSRGQGALGETQYF. The CDR3 nucleotides read TGTGCCAGCAGTAGAGGACAGGGGGCACTGGGGGAGACCCAGTACTTC. V gene TRBV6-6 combines with J gene TRBJ2-5, with 11 bases fitting TRBD1. The germline V gene has CDR1 MNHNY and CDR2 SVGAGI (reference sequence). CDR3 length equals 16 residues. Trimming removed 5 bases from V and 5 bases from J; junction bases left unmatched: 10.

The chain recombines TRBV12-3 or TRBV12-4 with TRBJ2-2, with unresolved D. V dropped 6 bases and J dropped 5 bases, with 13 bases sitting between them. The CDR3 contains 14 residues. CDR3 amino acids: CASSPSWVTGELFF. The CDR3, as DNA: TGTGCCAGCAGCCCATCTTGGGTTACCGGGGAGCTGTTTTTT.

The genes are TRBV15 and TRBJ1-6; 7 positions agree with TRBD1. V shed 5 bases, J shed 7 bases, and the junction held 5 bases outside the gene matches. Germline values: CDR1 LNHNV, CDR2 YYDKDF (reference sequence). The CDR3 is 14 amino acids. The CDR3 DNA sequence: TGTGCCACCAGCCCTGACAGGGACAATTCACCCCTCCACTTT. Its protein product is CATSPDRDNSPLHF.

J is TRBJ1-1 and V is TRBV3-1; D uncertain. V dropped 0 bases and J dropped 3 bases, with 11 bases sitting between them. CDR3 length equals 15 residues. Per the germline V gene, CDR1 is LGHDT and CDR2 is YNNKEL (reference sequence). The CDR3 bases are TGTGCCAGCAGCCAAGATATAAGCACGGACACTGAAGCTTTCTTT. Protein: CASSQDISTDTEAFF.

V gene TRBV4-1 combines with J gene TRBJ2-7; tentative D call: TRBD2 (7 bases). TRBJ2-5 matches the DNA end more closely, so the J call is doubtful. The V gene's germline CDR1 is MGHRA and CDR2 YSYEKL. The CDR3 is 18 amino acids. As DNA, the CDR3 is TGCGCCAGCAGCCAAGATATTATGTTGGGGGCGGGAGAAGAGACCCAGTACTTC. It encodes CASSQDIMLGAGEETQYF.

This chain joins TRBV14 and TRBJ1-2; D not certain. The germline gives CDR1 SGHDN, CDR2 FVKESK. The CDR3 is 14 residues long. Trimming left V 1 base short and J 9 bases short, with 15 bases between. The CDR3 bases are TGTGCCAGCAGCCAAGGCGGAAGGGTAGCGAGCTACACCTTC. This codes for CASSQGGRVASYTF.

The CDR3 sequence: CASSLEGTSGGTEQYF. CDR3 DNA sequence: TGTGCCAGCAGCTTGGAAGGGACTAGCGGGGGGACTGAGCAGTACTTC. The J gene is TRBJ2-5, the V gene TRBV5-4, with TRBD2 identical over 15 bases. This CDR3 is 16 amino acids long. With V trimmed by 0 bases and J by 11 bases, 8 bases remained unmatched. Germline V gene lookup returns CDR1 SGHNT and CDR2 YYREEE (reference sequence).

V usage is TRBV6-6 and J usage is TRBJ1-2; D may be TRBD1 (5 bases). The CDR3 totals 14 residues. V lost 4 bases and J lost 8, with 17 bases in between. Germline CDR1 reads MNHNY; CDR2 reads SVGAGI (reference sequence). The CDR3 DNA reads TGTGCCAGCAGTTCCCGTGGAGGGGACCCCGGCTACACCTTC. The encoded protein is CASSSRGGDPGYTF.

The chain links TRBV20-1 to TRBJ2-6, with TRBD1 identical over 10 bases. This CDR3 has 17 amino acids. CDR1 is DFQATT and CDR2 is SNEGSKA in the germline V gene (reference sequence). V dropped 1 base and J dropped 2; count of bases not matched to a gene: 5. The CDR3: CSARGDRGSTGANVLTF. The CDR3 coding sequence is TGCAGTGCTAGAGGGGACAGGGGCTCAACTGGGGCCAACGTCCTGACTTTC.